The clone carrying this T cell receptor (beta chain) appeared a few times. Its antigen is currently unknown. This entry comes from a study of T cell repertoires in cytomegalovirus infection. Study at large: Used in the study were CMV epitopes, some recently identified and HLA-C-restricted, others well-studied and HLA-B-restricted. Public TCR beta signature analysis indicated the presence of both CMV infection and matching HLA type. Notes on the study in general: Individuals carrying CMV plus the relevant HLA were identified by cumulative frequency of public TCR beta families. Dominating the ex vivo response were HLA-C-restricted CMV-specific TCR beta clonotypes.

V was shortened by 4 bases and J by 4 bases, with 13 bases between the two germline ends. Germline V CDR1 and CDR2: LNHNV, YYDKDF (reference sequence). This CDR3 has 14 amino acids. MiXCR, applied by TCRdb to the reads, yields one record per CDR3 protein. The sample consists of around 300,000 distinct CDR3 sequences, roughly 25% of them appearing once. The J gene is TRBJ1-2, the V gene TRBV15, with D maybe TRBD1 (5 bases). This TCR came from a human donor in good health (CMV status not recorded). Some clones in this sample may be carry-over from other donors' samples. Specimen: cultured PBMCs, collected from culture after CMV antigen stimulation. CDR3 region: CATSTRQTGYGYTF. Written as DNA, the CDR3 is TGTGCCACCAGCACTAGACAGACCGGCTATGGCTACACCTTC. The full variable domain, rest sourced from reference TRBV15 and TRBJ1-2, is DAMVIQNPRYQVTQFGKPVTLSCSQTLNHNVMYWYQQKSSQAPKLLFHYYDKDFNNEADTPDNFQSRRPNTSFCFLDIRSPGLGDTAMYLCATSTRQTGYGYTFGSGTRLTVV.